Listed below are T cell receptor beta chains from one sample, sequenced in a study of blood T cells in healthy people across ages. From the 5' RACE reads, TCRdb called clonotypes with MiXCR, one entry per CDR3 protein. The sample records some 760,000 distinct CDR3 sequences, about 25% being singletons. The sample was also linked to a second study, of T cells of mothers and their children.

The sample consisted of blood. These receptors all come from a boy between 5 and 17 years old in good health. Each CDR3 is given with its conserved first and last residue. A D gene is named only where the DNA matches it firmly. For some rows the clone size is stated as once, few or many, or as a class when expanded; others skip it.

j_call v_call clone_size d_call cdr3_nt cdr3_aa
TRBJ2-4 TRBV11-2 NA TRBD2 TGTGCCAGCAGCTTAAATCGACTAGCGGGAGGGGCCAAAAACATTCAGTACTTC CASSLNRLAGGAKNIQYF
TRBJ2-7 TRBV24-1 NA NA TGTGCCACCAGTGAAGACGGCTACGAGCAGTACTTC CATSEDGYEQYF
TRBJ1-2 TRBV20-1 few TRBD1 TGCAGTGCTATACCCACCAAAGGGACAGCTAGCTATGGCTACACCTTC CSAIPTKGTASYGYTF
TRBJ2-1 TRBV7-8 NA TRBD2 TGTGCCAGCAGCTTGTGGGAGGGCCTCAGAGAGCAGTTCTTC CASSLWEGLREQFF
TRBJ1-2 TRBV7-2 NA TRBD1 TGTGCCAGCAGCTTACAAGCAGGGGGCGGAAATGGCTACACCTTC CASSLQAGGGNGYTF
TRBJ1-5 TRBV5-6 few NA TGTGCCAGCAGCTTGGCAGGGTATAGCAATCAGCCCCAGCATTTT CASSLAGYSNQPQHF
TRBJ2-1 TRBV7-3 NA NA TGTGCCAGCAGCCGACCTCAAGACAGAAACAATGAGCAGTTCTTC CASSRPQDRNNEQFF
TRBJ1-1 TRBV3-1 once NA TGTGCCAGCAGTAACCGGGACCATGAAGCTTTCTTT CASSNRDHEAFF
TRBJ2-7 TRBV5-1 NA NA TGCGCCAGCAGCTTGGCATCAGGCGACTCCTACGAGCAGTACTTC CASSLASGDSYEQYF
TRBJ2-5 TRBV15 few NA TGTGCCACCAGCAGACCGTATAGGGGCCCCCCTCAAGAGACCCAGTACTTC CATSRPYRGPPQETQYF
TRBJ2-7 TRBV28 NA NA TGTGCCAGCAGGGGACCTATTTACGAGCAGTACTTC CASRGPIYEQYF
TRBJ2-5 TRBV12-3/TRBV12-4 NA NA TGTGCCATTAGGGGTATGGAAGAGACCCAGTACTTC CAIRGMEETQYF
TRBJ2-7 TRBV20-1 NA TRBD2 TGCAGTGCTAGGGGCAAGAATAGCGGGGCAGAGCAGTACTTC CSARGKNSGAEQYF
TRBJ1-2 TRBV19 NA NA TGTGCCAGTACGGCAGGGTCTAACTATGGCTACACCTTC CASTAGSNYGYTF
TRBJ1-1 TRBV28 NA NA TGTGCCAGCAGTCCACTTACAGAGTACACTGAAGCTTTCTTT CASSPLTEYTEAFF
TRBJ2-7 TRBV18 NA NA TGTGCCAGCTCACCAACGGCCGTTCACTACGAGCAGTACTTC CASSPTAVHYEQYF
TRBJ2-3 TRBV5-1 NA NA TGCGCCAGCAGCAGCGGGTGGGGCTCAGATACGCAGTATTTT CASSSGWGSDTQYF
TRBJ2-1 TRBV20-1 NA TRBD1 TGCAGTGCTAGTGCTGGACAGGGGGCCGGGGAGCAGTTCTTC CSASAGQGAGEQFF
TRBJ2-2 TRBV11-2 NA TRBD2 TGTGCCAGCAGCCCCCTGACTAGCGGGGGGGCCGGGGAGCTGTTTTTT CASSPLTSGGAGELFF
TRBJ2-3 TRBV7-3 few NA TGTGCCAGCAGCTCGGACCCCACAGATACGCAGTATTTT CASSSDPTDTQYF
TRBJ2-3 TRBV6-5 NA NA TGTGCCAGCAGTTACGGTCGTCAGCGAAGCACAGATACGCAGTATTTT CASSYGRQRSTDTQYF
TRBJ2-7 TRBV20-1 few NA TGCAGTGCAACCGATCGAACCAACTACGAGCAGTACTTC CSATDRTNYEQYF
TRBJ2-7 TRBV10-3 few TRBD1 TGTGCCATCAGTGAGGGGGACAGTAAGAACTACGAGCAGTACTTC CAISEGDSKNYEQYF
TRBJ1-5 TRBV4-2 few NA TGTGCCAGCAGCCAAACCCCGGGCAGTAGCAATCAGCCCCAGCATTTT CASSQTPGSSNQPQHF
TRBJ2-7 TRBV28 few NA TGTGCCAGCAGCCAAACAGGGAACGAGCAGTACTTC CASSQTGNEQYF
TRBJ2-5 TRBV21-1 NA NA TGTGCCAGCACATCGCCGGGACGAAACCAAGAGACCCAGTACTTC CASTSPGRNQETQYF
TRBJ2-7 TRBV6-1 NA NA TGTGCCAGCATCAGTTATGTATGGGGTTCCTTATCCTACGAGCAGTACTTC CASISYVWGSLSYEQYF
TRBJ2-2 TRBV21-1 few NA TGTGCCAGCAGCCGCAACACGAACACCGGGGAGCTGTTTTTT CASSRNTNTGELFF
TRBJ1-5 TRBV12-3/TRBV12-4 NA NA TGTGCCAGCAGTTTAGGTTCTGGGGAGGGGAATCAGCCCCAGCATTTT CASSLGSGEGNQPQHF
TRBJ1-1 TRBV12-3/TRBV12-4 NA NA TGTGCCAGCAGTCCCCCGGACAGTAACATGAACACTGAAGCTTTCTTT CASSPPDSNMNTEAFF
TRBJ2-3 TRBV11-2 NA NA TGTGCCAGCAGCGTAGAGCCTAGTCAAGATACGCAGTATTTT CASSVEPSQDTQYF
TRBJ2-5 TRBV7-9 few TRBD2 TGTGCCAGCAGCTTAGCGGGACTAGCGGGGCCCGGTGAGACCCAGTACTTC CASSLAGLAGPGETQYF
TRBJ2-1 TRBV20-1 few TRBD2 TGCAGTGCTAGTGGAGCGGGGAGGAGCAATGAGCAGTTCTTC CSASGAGRSNEQFF
TRBJ2-7 TRBV18 NA TRBD2 TGTGCCAGCTCACCAGTGCGGGGGGGGACCTACGAGCAGTACTTC CASSPVRGGTYEQYF
TRBJ1-5 TRBV5-1 NA NA TGCGCCAGCAGCCCGGACAGTGCAGATCAGCCCCAGCATTTT CASSPDSADQPQHF
TRBJ2-7 TRBV10-3 few NA TGTGCCATCAGTGAGTCTAGCGACAGCTACGAGCAGTACTTC CAISESSDSYEQYF
TRBJ1-6 TRBV19 few NA TGTGCCAGTAGTATCGACAGGCTCTATTCACCCCTCCACTTT CASSIDRLYSPLHF
TRBJ2-3 TRBV28 NA NA TGTGCCAGCAGTTGGCCGCCGGAGGCGCTGGTCAAAGATACGCAGTATTTT CASSWPPEALVKDTQYF
TRBJ2-2 TRBV29-1 few NA TGCAGCGTGGGGGTAGGGGGCACCGGGGAGCTGTTTTTT CSVGVGGTGELFF
TRBJ2-1 TRBV7-2 few TRBD2 TGTGCCAGCAGCTTAAATGCGGGGGGGCGATGGGGTGAGCAGTTCTTC CASSLNAGGRWGEQFF
TRBJ2-7 TRBV6-1 few TRBD2 TGTGCCAGCAGGCCTACTAGCGGAGCTTCACTATACCGTAGCTACGAGCAGTACTTC CASRPTSGASLYRSYEQYF
TRBJ2-3 TRBV3-1 few TRBD2 TGTGCCAGCAGTCGCGGTAGCGGGGGGGCGGCAGATACGCAGTATTTT CASSRGSGGAADTQYF
TRBJ2-7 TRBV29-1 NA NA TGCAGCGTTGAGGGCAGAGGGCCATCCTACGAGCAGTACTTC CSVEGRGPSYEQYF
TRBJ2-7 TRBV29-1 NA NA TGCAGCGTTGAAGCTGTCAACACCTACGAGCAGTACTTC CSVEAVNTYEQYF
TRBJ1-5 TRBV20-1 NA NA TGCAGTGCTGGGACGGGTCAGCCCCAGCATTTT CSAGTGQPQHF
TRBJ2-7 TRBV10-3 few TRBD2 TGTGCCATCAGAAGGACTAGCGACAGCTACGAGCAGTACTTC CAIRRTSDSYEQYF
TRBJ2-5 TRBV19 NA NA TGTGCCAGTAGCTCTCGGACTGGTATAACCCAGTACTTC CASSSRTGITQYF
TRBJ2-1 TRBV29-1 NA NA TGCAGCGTGGGCTACTACAATGAGCAGTTCTTC CSVGYYNEQFF
TRBJ2-5 TRBV28 few TRBD2 TGTGCCAGCGGGCTAGCGGGGGGACAAACCCAGTACTTC CASGLAGGQTQYF
TRBJ2-7 TRBV3-1 many TRBD2 TGTGCCAGCAGCCCAGGACTAGCGGGAGGTTACGAGCAGTACTTC CASSPGLAGGYEQYF
TRBJ2-1 TRBV9 NA TRBD2 TGTGCCAGCAGCGTAGGGCGGGAGGGATACAATGAGCAGTTCTTC CASSVGREGYNEQFF
TRBJ2-7 TRBV12-3/TRBV12-4 NA NA TGTGCCAGCAGTACCAGCCGGGACCCCACCTACGAGCAGTACTTC CASSTSRDPTYEQYF
TRBJ2-7 TRBV6-5 few NA TGTGCCAGCCAGGGGTCCGAGCAGTACTTC CASQGSEQYF